This TCR beta chain was captured in a study of early T cells in non-severe SARS-CoV-2 infection. In the library, individual cDNA molecules carried attached unique molecular identifiers. One entry per CDR3 protein, called by TCRdb with MiXCR from the 5' RACE reads. The data contain 30,000 to 35,000 distinct CDR3 sequences, over 6.5% of them seen just once; the ten biggest clones take up 4% to 4.5%. This clonotype has a count of ten or more. CDR3 size: 16 residues. Per the germline V gene, CDR1 is DFQATT and CDR2 is SNEGSKA (reference sequence). Germline trimming cut 5 bases from V and 9 bases from J; bases unmatched to any gene: 15.

The TCR comes from an adult who was a healthcare worker with PCR-confirmed SARS-CoV-2 infection or an uninfected control (not recorded which). The chain carries TRBV20-1 and TRBJ2-1; 11 nucleotides match TRBD1. The sequencing input was whole blood. The CDR3 region is CSAGPSDRGRLGEQFF. CDR3 bases: TGCAGTGCTGGACCCTCGGACAGGGGGCGCCTGGGTGAGCAGTTCTTC.